Presented here are 16 T cell receptor beta chains from one specimen sequenced in a study of cytomegalovirus exposure and HLA in healthy donors. Use of 60 Vbeta and 13 Jbeta primers characterized the PCR. Produced via immunoSEQ multiplex PCR; TCRdb's table is partial and in-frame only. The sample contains roughly 100,000 clones, 74% of which appear only once. The source material was PBMCs. The receptors were gathered from a man aged 45-65 years in good health and CMV-seropositive.

CDR3 residues: CASSLGLGSSYEQYF. CDR3 coding DNA: TGTGCCAGCAGCTTGGGGCTCGGGAGCTCCTACGAGCAGTACTTC. The chain is built from TRBV5-4 and TRBJ2-5, with D tentatively TRBD2 (6 bases). The DNA end lines up better with TRBJ2-7; the J call may be wrong. The germline V gene encodes CDR1 SGHNT and CDR2 YYREEE (reference sequence). CDR3 length: 15 residues.

J is TRBJ2-5 and V is TRBV29-1; no firm D call. The V gene lost 3 bases and the J gene lost 2 bases, with 7 bases spanning the gap. CDR1 SQVTM and CDR2 ANQGSEA come from the germline V gene. CDR3 length: 12 residues. The CDR3 bases are TGCAGCGTTGACTCCGGTCAAGAGACCCAGTACTTC. This codes for CSVDSGQETQYF.

The rearrangement joins TRBV5-8 to TRBJ1-1; D gene unclear. The CDR3 extends over 13 amino acids. The germline V gene has CDR1 SGHTS and CDR2 YDEGEE. V lost 10 bases, J lost 0 bases, and 13 bases lay in between. The chain's CDR3 is CAYQSEVNTEAFF. The CDR3 coding sequence is TGTGCCTACCAATCTGAGGTGAACACTGAAGCTTTCTTT.

This clone was detected once. The V call is TRBV11-3, the J call TRBJ2-6; 12 positions match TRBD1. Germline V gives CDR1 SGHNT, CDR2 YENEEA. V lost 3 bases to trimming and J lost 3 bases; unmatched junction nucleotides: 3. The length of the CDR3 is 17 residues. The CDR3 is CASSFWDRGRGANVLTF. The CDR3 DNA reads as TGTGCCAGCAGCTTCTGGGACAGGGGGCGTGGGGCCAACGTCCTGACTTTC.

This chain connects TRBV12-5 to TRBJ2-7; a possible D gene is TRBD1 (6 bases). Germline-derived CDR1 and CDR2 are LGHNT and FRNRAP. The CDR3 runs 14 residues. Between the trimmed V and J ends, which lost 5 bases and 2 bases, there was a span of 13 bases. The CDR3 region is CASGPSGTPYEQYF. The CDR3 coding sequence is TGTGCTAGTGGTCCCTCCGGGACACCCTACGAGCAGTACTTC.

This clone was recorded a few times. The rearrangement links TRBV2 to TRBJ1-1; 7 nucleotides align to TRBD1. Trimming cost V 4 bases and J 5 bases; bases outside gene matches: 13. Germline V CDR1 and CDR2: SNHLY, FYNNEI. The CDR3 totals 16 residues. CDR3 loop: CASSGSNRGGGTEAFF. The CDR3 DNA reads as TGTGCCAGCAGTGGTTCGAACAGGGGTGGAGGAACTGAAGCTTTCTTT. Together with reference TRBV2 and TRBJ1-1, the CDR3 gives the full variable domain: EPEVTQTPSHQVTQMGQEVILRCVPISNHLYFYWYRQILGQKVEFLVSFYNNEISEKSEIFDDQFSVERPDGSNFTLKIRSTKLEDSAMYFCASSGSNRGGGTEAFFGQGTRLTVV.

The chain uses TRBV4-1 and TRBJ2-3, with 7 bases that match TRBD1. Germline CDR1 reads MGHRA; CDR2 reads YSYEKL. V shed 3 bases and J 5 bases; nucleotides not matched to a gene: 5. The CDR3 consists of 14 residues. The CDR3 region has the DNA TGCGCCAGCAGCCACCTCGGGACAGTAGATACGCAGTATTTT. This translates into CASSHLGTVDTQYF.

This chain joins TRBV6-4 and TRBJ2-7, with 7 nucleotides matching TRBD1. This CDR3 contains 15 residues. Germline values: CDR1 MRHNA, CDR2 SNTAGT. V dropped 6 bases and J dropped 0; count of bases not matched to a gene: 8. The CDR3 spells CASRLGQGVSYEQYF. CDR3 in DNA: TGTGCCAGCAGGTTGGGGCAGGGGGTCTCCTACGAGCAGTACTTC.

The genes are TRBV5-1 and TRBJ1-5; 10 nucleotides match TRBD1. This CDR3 is built from 16 residues. Germline V gene lookup returns CDR1 SGHRS and CDR2 YFSETQ. Trimming at V came to 4 bases and at J to 0 bases, leaving 4 bases not matched to a gene. The CDR3 sequence: CASSPGTGDSNQPQHF. CDR3 in DNA: TGCGCCAGCAGCCCCGGGACAGGGGATAGCAATCAGCCCCAGCATTTT.

V gene TRBV18 combines with J gene TRBJ1-1, with 9 bases matching TRBD1. The CDR3 contains 17 residues. Per germline, CDR1 KGHSH and CDR2 LQKENI. V shed 3 bases, J shed 3 bases, and the junction held 11 bases outside the gene matches. The DNA for the CDR3 is TGTGCCAGCTCACCGGTCCCGGGACAGGGATTGGACACTGAAGCTTTCTTT. This codes for CASSPVPGQGLDTEAFF.

V usage is TRBV27 and J usage is TRBJ1-1; no reliable D call. The germline CDR1 and CDR2 sequences are MNHEY and SMNVEV (reference sequence). The CDR3 loop spans 13 amino acids. The V and J ends lost 5 bases and 9 bases respectively, with 16 bases between them. In DNA form, the CDR3 reads TGTGCCAGCAGTCCCCAGCGGGCAACGAAAGCTTTCTTT. This translates into CASSPQRATKAFF.

V is TRBV10-3 and J is TRBJ1-4, with a tentative D call TRBD1 (5 bases). Germline loops: CDR1 ENHRY, CDR2 SYGVKD. V lost 11 bases to trimming and J lost 3 bases, with 13 bases between them. CDR3 length equals 13 residues. The CDR3 nucleotides are TGTGCCTCCCGGGGGGGGGCTAATGAAAAACTGTTTTTT. It specifies CASRGGANEKLFF.

The chain employs TRBV5-1 and TRBJ2-3, with TRBD2 as a possible D gene (5 bases). The V gene lost 0 bases and the J gene lost 0 bases, with 14 bases spanning the gap. Germline values: CDR1 SGHRS, CDR2 YFSETQ. This CDR3 has 17 amino acids. For the CDR3, the DNA is TGCGCCAGCAGCTTGGACATGACACGGGGAAGCACAGATACGCAGTATTTT. This codes for CASSLDMTRGSTDTQYF.

The V and J genes are TRBV10-3 and TRBJ1-6; 11 bases fit TRBD1. The V segment lost 0 bases and the J segment 10 bases; nucleotides outside the gene matches: 8. The CDR3 loop spans 17 amino acids. The germline V gene encodes CDR1 ENHRY and CDR2 SYGVKD. In DNA, the CDR3 is TGTGCCATCAGTGAGTCGGGGACAGGGGGACGTCGGTCACCCCTCCACTTT. Its protein is CAISESGTGGRRSPLHF.

The chain joins TRBV5-4 to TRBJ1-4, with 7 positions matching TRBD1. CDR3 length equals 16 residues. V was pared by 4 bases and J by 0 bases, with 6 bases of the junction left unmatched. Per the germline V gene, CDR1 is SGHNT and CDR2 is YYREEE (reference sequence). CDR3 in amino acids: CASSPGTAATNEKLFF. The CDR3 nucleotides read TGTGCCAGCAGCCCGGGGACAGCTGCAACTAATGAAAAACTGTTTTTT. The variable domain in full, completed from reference TRBV5-4 and TRBJ1-4, reads ETGVTQSPTHLIKTRGQQVTLRCSSQSGHNTVSWYQQALGQGPQFIFQYYREEENGRGNFPPRFSGLQFPNYSSELNVNALELDDSALYLCASSPGTAATNEKLFFGSGTQLSVL.

V usage is TRBV6-1 and J usage is TRBJ2-7; D not certain. Trimming removed 1 base at V and 7 bases at J, with 8 bases between. Germline lookup yields CDR1 MNHNS and CDR2 SASEGT. The CDR3 is 12 amino acids. As DNA, the CDR3 is TGTGCCAGCAGTGAAGTATCCCGGGAGCAGTACTTC. It yields the protein CASSEVSREQYF.